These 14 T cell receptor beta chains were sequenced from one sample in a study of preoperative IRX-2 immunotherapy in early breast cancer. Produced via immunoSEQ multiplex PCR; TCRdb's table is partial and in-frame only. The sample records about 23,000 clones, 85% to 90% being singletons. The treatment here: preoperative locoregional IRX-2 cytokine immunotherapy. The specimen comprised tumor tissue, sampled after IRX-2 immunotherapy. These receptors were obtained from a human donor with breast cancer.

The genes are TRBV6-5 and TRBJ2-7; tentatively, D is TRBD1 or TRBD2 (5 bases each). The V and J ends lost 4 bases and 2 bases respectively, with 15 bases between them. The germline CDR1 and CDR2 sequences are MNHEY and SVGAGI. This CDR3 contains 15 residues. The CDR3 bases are TGTGCCAGCAGTTCCCCCGGGACGGATCCCTACGAGCAGTACTTC. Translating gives CASSSPGTDPYEQYF.

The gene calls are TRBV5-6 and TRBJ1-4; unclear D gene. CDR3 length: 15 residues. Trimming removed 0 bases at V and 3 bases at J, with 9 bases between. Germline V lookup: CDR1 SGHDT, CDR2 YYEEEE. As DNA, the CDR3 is TGTGCCAGCAGCTTGGTTGGCAGAGCTAATGAAAAACTGTTTTTT. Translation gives CASSLVGRANEKLFF.

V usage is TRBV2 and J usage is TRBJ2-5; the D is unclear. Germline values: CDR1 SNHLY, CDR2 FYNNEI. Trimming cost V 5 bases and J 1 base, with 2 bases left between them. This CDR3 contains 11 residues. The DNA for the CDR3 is TGTGCCAGCAGTCGCCAAGAGACCCAGTACTTC. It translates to CASSRQETQYF.

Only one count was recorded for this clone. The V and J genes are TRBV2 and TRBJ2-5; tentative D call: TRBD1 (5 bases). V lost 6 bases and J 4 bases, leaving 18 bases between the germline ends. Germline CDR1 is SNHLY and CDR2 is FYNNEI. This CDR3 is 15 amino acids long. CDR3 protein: CASRMTTLRVETQYF. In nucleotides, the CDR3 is TGTGCCAGCAGGATGACCACACTCAGGGTAGAGACCCAGTACTTC.

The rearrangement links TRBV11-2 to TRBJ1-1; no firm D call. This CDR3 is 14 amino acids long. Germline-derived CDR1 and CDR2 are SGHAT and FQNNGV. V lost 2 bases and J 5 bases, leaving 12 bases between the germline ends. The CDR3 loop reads CASSLLWEGTEAFF. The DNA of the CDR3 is TGTGCCAGCAGCTTACTATGGGAGGGTACTGAAGCTTTCTTT.

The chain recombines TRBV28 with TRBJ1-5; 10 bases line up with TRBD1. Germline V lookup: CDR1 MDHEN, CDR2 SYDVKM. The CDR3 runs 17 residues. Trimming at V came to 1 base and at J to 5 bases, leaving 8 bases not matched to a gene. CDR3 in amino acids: CASSLLEGQGVYQPQHF. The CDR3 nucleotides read TGTGCCAGCAGTTTATTGGAAGGACAGGGGGTATATCAGCCCCAGCATTTT.

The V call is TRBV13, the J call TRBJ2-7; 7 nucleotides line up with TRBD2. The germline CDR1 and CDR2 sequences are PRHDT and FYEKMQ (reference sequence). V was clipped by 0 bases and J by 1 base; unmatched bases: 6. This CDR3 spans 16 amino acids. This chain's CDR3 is CASSLGGGLESYEQYF. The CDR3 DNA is TGTGCCAGCAGCTTAGGGGGAGGGCTGGAATCCTACGAGCAGTACTTC.

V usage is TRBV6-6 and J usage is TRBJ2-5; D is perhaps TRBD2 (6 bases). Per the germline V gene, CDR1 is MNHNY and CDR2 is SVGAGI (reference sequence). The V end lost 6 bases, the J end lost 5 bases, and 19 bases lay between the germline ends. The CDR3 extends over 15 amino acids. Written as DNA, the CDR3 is TGTGCCAGCAGCCCCTCGAGGGTTGGGGGGGAGACCCAGTACTTC. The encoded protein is CASSPSRVGGETQYF.

The CDR3 DNA is TGTGCCAGCAGCTTAGACAGGGGGTATCAGCCCCAGCATTTT. The encoded protein is CASSLDRGYQPQHF. V is TRBV11-2 and J is TRBJ1-5; the match to TRBD1 covers 7 bases. The CDR3 length is 14 residues. V shed 0 bases and J 5 bases; nucleotides not matched to a gene: 1. CDR1 and CDR2 (germline): SGHAT, FQNNGV.

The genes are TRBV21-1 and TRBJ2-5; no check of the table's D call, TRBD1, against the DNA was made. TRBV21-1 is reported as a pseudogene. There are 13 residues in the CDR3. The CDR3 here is CASSNQVKETQYF. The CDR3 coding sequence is TGTGCCAGCAGCAACCAGGTCAAAGAGACCCAGTACTTC.

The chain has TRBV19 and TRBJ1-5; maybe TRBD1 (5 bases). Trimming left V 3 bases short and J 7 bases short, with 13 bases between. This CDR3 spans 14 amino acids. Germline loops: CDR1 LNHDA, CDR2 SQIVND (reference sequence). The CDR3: CASSIRGGEQPQHF. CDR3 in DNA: TGTGCCAGTAGTATCCGCGGGGGGGAACAGCCCCAGCATTTT.

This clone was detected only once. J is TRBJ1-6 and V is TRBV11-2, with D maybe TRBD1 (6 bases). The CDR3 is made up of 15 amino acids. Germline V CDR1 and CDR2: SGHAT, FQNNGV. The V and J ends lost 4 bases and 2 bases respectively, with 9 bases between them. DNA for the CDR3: TGTGCCAGCAGCTCCGGACAGACCTATAATTCACCCCTCCACTTT. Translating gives CASSSGQTYNSPLHF.

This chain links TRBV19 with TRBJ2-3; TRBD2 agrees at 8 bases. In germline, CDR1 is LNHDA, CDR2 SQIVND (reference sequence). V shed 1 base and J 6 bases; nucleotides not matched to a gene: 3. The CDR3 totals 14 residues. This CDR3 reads CASSIAGGLDTQYF. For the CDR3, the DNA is TGTGCCAGTAGTATAGCGGGAGGGCTGGATACGCAGTATTTT.

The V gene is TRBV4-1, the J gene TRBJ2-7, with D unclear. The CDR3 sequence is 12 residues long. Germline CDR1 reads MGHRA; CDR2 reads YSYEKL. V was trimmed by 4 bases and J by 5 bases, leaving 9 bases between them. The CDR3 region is CASSRVGDEQYF. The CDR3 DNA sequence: TGCGCCAGCAGCCGGGTTGGGGACGAGCAGTACTTC.